The TCR beta chain under discussion was sequenced for a study of blood T cell repertoires in COVID-19. Study at large: Sample material is recorded as cDNA or gDNA derived from T cells, B-cell-depleted T cells, or PBMCs.

The V gene end was trimmed by 5 bases and the J gene end by 7 bases; junction bases not matched to a gene: 11. CDR3 length equals 16 residues. Per the germline V gene, CDR1 is LGHDT and CDR2 is YNNKEL (reference sequence). Authors' processing steps: Nucleated cell counts were estimated from reference gene primer amplification. The protocol was immunoSEQ multiplex PCR, while the TCRdb copy is restricted to in-frame clones and leaves out a portion. The D gene and trimming were derived from the DNA, and the V and J assignments and clone size from that table. The sample lists about 48,000 clones; approximately 80% were seen once.

The sample taken for sequencing was peripheral blood. This chain joins TRBV3-1 (or the pseudogene TRBV3-2) and TRBJ1-6, with 7 bases matching TRBD1. The sequence came from an older man with acute or convalescent COVID-19. CDR3: CASSTRQGSQNSPLHF. The CDR3 nucleotides read TGTGCCAGCAGCACCCGACAGGGAAGCCAAAATTCACCCCTCCACTTT.